This T cell receptor (beta chain) came from a study of OX40 agonist ivuxolimab in advanced cancers. Study-wide context: The costimulatory receptor OX40 (CD134) was targeted by ivuxolimab, a fully human IgG2 agonistic monoclonal antibody. Of the approximately 50 dose-escalation patients, hepatocellular carcinoma was present in some 19, melanoma in approximately 15, renal cell carcinoma in 9 and head and neck cancer in 9. The paper describes the monotherapy dose-escalation part (N = 52 patients) of the phase I trial of ivuxolimab. Intravenous ivuxolimab was administered to patients every 2 weeks at six dose levels: 0.01, 0.1, 0.3, 1.5, 3 and 10 mg/kg. Prior anti-PD-1, anti-PD-L1 or anti-CTLA-4 therapy was permitted, and 30% to 50% of dose-escalation patients had received checkpoint inhibitors. The purpose of peripheral TCRbeta sequencing was to test whether ivuxolimab changed TCR sequence diversity and led to clonal T-cell expansion. Partial responses occurred in three dose-escalation patients, of whom one had hepatocellular carcinoma and two had cutaneous melanoma. The dose-escalation cohort was over 70% male with a mean age of approximately 60 years, ranging from 23 to 79. What the study reported, not specific to this receptor: Antigen specificity was not determined for the clonally expanded peripheral T cells. After ivuxolimab, more expanded clones were found on average in CD8+ T cells than in CD4+ T cells. Low levels of normalized T-cell clonal expansion were also shown by some nonresponding patients. At doses of 0.1 to 3.0 mg/kg, clonal expansion of both CD4+ and CD8+ T cells in blood was seen between baseline and week 6. In partial responders in the 0.1-3.0 mg/kg groups, normalized peripheral clonal expansion was found to be among the lowest, especially among CD8+ T cells.

Genomic DNA was extracted from sorted cells for sequencing of the TCRbeta CDR3 region. TCRbeta CDR3 regions were sequenced using the immunoSEQ Assay. Imported from immuneACCESS, the table was reduced by TCRdb to in-frame sequences with V and J called. These copies leave out some clones; in studies compared against another copy, an unresolved V gene accounts for under half, and the cause of the remainder is not known. This sample holds 150,000 to 190,000 clones; 85% to 95% were observed only once. The top ten clones comprise 0.31% of the sample. A word on this clone: The antigen it recognizes is unknown. No quality values exist for individual bases; no much larger clone is one base distant.

The trial excluded patients who had a history of autoimmune disease or were on systemic immunosuppression. Peripheral blood for TCR sequencing was drawn from every dose cohort at baseline, at cycle 4 day 1 and at cycle 7 day 1. The samples were taken from a phase I, first-in-human, multicenter, open-label dose-escalation trial of ivuxolimab. Adults with locally advanced or metastatic melanoma, renal cell carcinoma, hepatocellular carcinoma or head and neck squamous cell carcinoma were enrolled in the trial. Before TCR sequencing, CD4+ T cells and CD8+ T cells from peripheral blood were sorted into separate populations. V trim: 0 bases; J trim: 5 bases; unmatched bases: 7. The CDR3 spans 16 residues, from the cysteine through the phenylalanine. The retained sequence is limited to the CDR3, 48 bases, with the frame set at the first base. The germline V gene yields KGHSH for CDR1 and LQKENI for CDR2.

The chain is made from TRBV18 and TRBJ2-1, and 7 junction bases match TRBD1. This material consisted of CD4+ or CD8+ T cells sorted from blood, taken in a trial of the OX40 agonist ivuxolimab. The receptor was isolated from an adult with an advanced solid tumor such as melanoma, head and neck, liver or kidney cancer. The CDR3 reads as follows: CASSPPGTGVHNEQFF. The nucleotides are TGTGCCAGCTCACCACCAGGTACAGGGGTACACAATGAGCAGTTCTTC.